This T cell receptor beta chain was identified in a study of T cell responses to AZD1222 COVID-19 vaccine (dated by TCRdb to about 2021). Some background on the complete study: TCR sequencing was performed for approximately 240 trial participants, of whom about 200 were given two doses of AZD1222 and around 25 were given two doses of MenACWY control vaccine. Enrollment into the trials was organized by age into subgroups of 18-55, 56-69 and 70-plus years, and those subgroups contained roughly 150, 30 and 60 TCR-sequenced participants, respectively. Study-level results and caveats: Participants were mostly white British, with more females than males. The authors suggested clonal diversity may have been underestimated. Only six AZD1222 recipients were SARS-CoV-2 seropositive at baseline, limiting conclusions about previously exposed vaccinees. Because no day 14 peak-response samples were available, repertoires were characterized only after the peak T cell response. After two AZD1222 doses, spike-specific TCR breadth and depth were significantly higher than at day 0 and than in MenACWY recipients. Epitopes outside the regions mutated in the B.1.351 and B.1.1.7 variants were reportedly recognized by nearly half of the unique spike-specific TCRs. CD4 TCRs associated with the vaccine covered the entire spike protein, and the dominant responses were in regions 160-218 and 743-854. In the small 56-69-year group, the increase in depth fell short of significance, most likely because of low power.

On this clone itself: This clone's antigen is unknown. Per-base quality was not reported, and no clone a single base away is much larger than it.

The CDR3 runs 14 residues from the cysteine to the phenylalanine. Left in the record is the CDR3 DNA by itself, 42 bases read in frame from the first base. CDR1 and CDR2, per the germline V gene, are SGHRS and YFSETQ. V and J lose 4 bases and 4 bases, and a span of 9 bases separates them. The label giving this sample's time point can be read as: about 28 days (+/-7) after the second vaccine dose. Because spike-specific TCR depth and breadth did not differ between the two schedules, AZD1222 recipients who got a second dose at roughly 4 weeks were pooled with those who got a second dose at roughly 12 weeks. Vaccinee samples came from UK trials COV001 and COV002, including a single-blind randomized controlled phase 2/3 trial of AZD1222 (ChAdOx1 nCoV-19) in healthy adults. For TCRbeta chain sequencing, PBMC samples were collected from trial participants at day 0 and at day 28 after the second dose. The CDR3 regions of human TCRbeta chains were analyzed by immunosequencing. The original pipeline was this. TCRs in the repertoires were compared against a reference library of SARS-CoV-2-specific TCRs that had been generated with the MIRA antigen-specificity platform. Breadth meant the fraction of unique TCRs that were SARS-CoV-2-associated, whereas depth meant the fraction of total T cells that were SARS-CoV-2-associated. Using the MIRA data, each spike-specific TCR was assigned both to the spike region to which the TCR was reactive and to a CD4 or CD8 class. Log10-transformed breadth and depth values were compared by one-way ANOVA with Sidak's multiple comparisons tests. In its TCRdb copy, this immuneACCESS table keeps in-frame sequences only and misses some clones. Where compared with another copy, unresolved V genes explain less than half of these, and the others have no known cause. D and trimming come from the DNA, and the V and J calls and clone size come from that table. The sample profile shows 90,000 to 150,000 clones; approximately 86% of them were found once. The top ten clones comprise under 3% of the sample.

The clonotype was recovered from an adult who received the AZD1222 COVID-19 vaccine. The specimen was peripheral blood, collected 28 days after the second AZD1222 dose. The chain is assembled from TRBV5-1 and TRBJ1-6, and perhaps TRBD1 as D gene, on 5 matching bases. The DNA is TGCGCCAGCAGCCTCGGGACTTATAATTCACCCCTCCACTTT. It translates as CASSLGTYNSPLHF. When the CDR3 is completed using the reference TRBV5-1 and TRBJ1-6 genes on either side, the full variable domain is KAGVTQTPRYLIKTRGQQVTLSCSPISGHRSVSWYQQTPGQGLQFLFEYFSETQRNKGNFPGRFSGRQFSNSRSEMNVSTLELGDSALYLCASSLGTYNSPLHFGNGTRLTVT.